This T cell receptor (beta chain) was captured by sequencing in a study of T cells after yellow fever vaccination. The wider study: Any fraction with a low cell number was prepared using SMART-Seq v4 Ultra Low Input.

The authors made TCR cDNA by 5'RACE template switching, adding a universal primer site and UMIs. TCRdb re-called the 5' RACE reads with MiXCR, one entry per CDR3 protein. The table has about 300,000 distinct CDR3 sequences, 3.5% to 4.5% seen once. General study findings and limits: A minor fraction of clonotypes spanned both CD4 and CD8 compartments.

The CDR3 spans 14 residues. Trimming cost V 5 bases and J 7 bases; bases outside gene matches: 6. The germline CDR1 and CDR2 sequences are SGHTA and FQGTGA. As regards this clonotype: The antigen is unknown.

The chain links TRBV7-3 to TRBJ2-1; 9 nucleotides agree with TRBD1. The receptor was isolated from a young man who received the YFV17D yellow fever vaccine. Sequencing was performed on PBMCs, taken 5 days after the yellow fever booster vaccination. Written as DNA, the CDR3 is TGTGCCAGCAGCCCCGGACAGGGGTGGAATGAGCAGTTCTTC. It encodes CASSPGQGWNEQFF.